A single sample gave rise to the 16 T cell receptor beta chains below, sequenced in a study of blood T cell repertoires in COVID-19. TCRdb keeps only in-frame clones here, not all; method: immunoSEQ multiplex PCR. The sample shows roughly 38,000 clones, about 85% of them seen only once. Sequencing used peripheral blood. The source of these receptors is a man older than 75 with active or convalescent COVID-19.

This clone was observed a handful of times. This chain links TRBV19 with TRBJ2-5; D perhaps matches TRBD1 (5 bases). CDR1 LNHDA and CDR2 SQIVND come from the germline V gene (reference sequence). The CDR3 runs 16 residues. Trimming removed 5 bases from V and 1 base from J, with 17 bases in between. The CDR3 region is CASSQGDSFPQETQYF. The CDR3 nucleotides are TGTGCCAGTAGTCAGGGCGACAGCTTCCCCCAAGAGACCCAGTACTTC. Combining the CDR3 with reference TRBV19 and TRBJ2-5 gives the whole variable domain DGGITQSPKYLFRKEGQNVTLSCEQNLNHDAMYWYRQDPGQGLRLIYYSQIVNDFQKGDIAEGYSVSREKKESFPLTVTSAQKNPTAFYLCASSQGDSFPQETQYFGPGTRLLVL.

Here the CDR3 DNA reads TGTGCCAGCAGCACCAAAACAGGGAGGAACACTGAAGCTTTCTTT. It encodes CASSTKTGRNTEAFF. This chain connects TRBV7-8 to TRBJ1-1, with D possibly being TRBD1 (6 bases). The CDR3 length is 15 residues. In germline, CDR1 is SGHVS, CDR2 FQNEAQ. Between the trimmed V and J ends, which lost 5 bases and 1 base, there was a span of 14 bases.

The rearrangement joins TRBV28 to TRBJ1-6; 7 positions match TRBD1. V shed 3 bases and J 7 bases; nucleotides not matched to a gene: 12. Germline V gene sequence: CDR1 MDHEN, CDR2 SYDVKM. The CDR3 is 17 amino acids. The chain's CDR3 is CASSFAAGQHLNSPLHF. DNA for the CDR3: TGTGCCAGCAGTTTCGCGGCGGGACAGCACCTCAATTCACCCCTCCACTTT.

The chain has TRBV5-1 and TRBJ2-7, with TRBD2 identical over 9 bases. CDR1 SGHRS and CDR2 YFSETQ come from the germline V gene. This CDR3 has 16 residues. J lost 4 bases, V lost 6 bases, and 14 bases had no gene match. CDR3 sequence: CASTSDPGLAEYEQYF. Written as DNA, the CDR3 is TGCGCCAGCACCTCCGACCCGGGACTAGCAGAATACGAGCAGTACTTC.

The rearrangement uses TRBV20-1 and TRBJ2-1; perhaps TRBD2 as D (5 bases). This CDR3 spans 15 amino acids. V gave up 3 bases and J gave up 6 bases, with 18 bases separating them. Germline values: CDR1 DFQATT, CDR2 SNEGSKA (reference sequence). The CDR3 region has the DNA TGCAGTGCTAGTCCCCCCCTGCGCGGGCTCAATGAGCAGTTCTTC. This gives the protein CSASPPLRGLNEQFF.

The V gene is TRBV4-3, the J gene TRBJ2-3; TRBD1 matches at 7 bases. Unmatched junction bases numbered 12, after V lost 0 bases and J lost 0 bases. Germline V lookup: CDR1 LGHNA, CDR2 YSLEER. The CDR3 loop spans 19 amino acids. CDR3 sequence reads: CASSQDSRGPEPSTDTQYF. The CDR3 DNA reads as TGCGCCAGCAGCCAAGATTCGAGGGGGCCGGAACCTAGCACAGATACGCAGTATTTT.

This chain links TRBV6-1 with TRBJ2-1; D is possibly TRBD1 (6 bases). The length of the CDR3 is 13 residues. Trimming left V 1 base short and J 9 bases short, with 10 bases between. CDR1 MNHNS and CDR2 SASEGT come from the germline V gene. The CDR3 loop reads CASSEDRVREQFF. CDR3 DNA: TGTGCCAGCAGTGAAGACAGGGTACGTGAGCAGTTCTTC.

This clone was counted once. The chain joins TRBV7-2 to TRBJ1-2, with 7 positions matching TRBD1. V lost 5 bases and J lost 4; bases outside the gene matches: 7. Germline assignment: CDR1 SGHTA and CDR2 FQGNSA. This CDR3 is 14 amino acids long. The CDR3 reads CASSPGGTVYGYTF. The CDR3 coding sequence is TGTGCCAGCAGCCCCGGCGGGACAGTCTATGGCTACACCTTC.

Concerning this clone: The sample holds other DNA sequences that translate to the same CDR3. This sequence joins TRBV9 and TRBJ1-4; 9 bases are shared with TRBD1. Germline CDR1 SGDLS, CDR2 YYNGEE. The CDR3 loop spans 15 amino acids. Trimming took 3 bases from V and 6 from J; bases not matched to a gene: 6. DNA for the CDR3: TGTGCCAGCAGCGACGGGACAGGGCGGCATGAAAAACTGTTTTTT. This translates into CASSDGTGRHEKLFF.

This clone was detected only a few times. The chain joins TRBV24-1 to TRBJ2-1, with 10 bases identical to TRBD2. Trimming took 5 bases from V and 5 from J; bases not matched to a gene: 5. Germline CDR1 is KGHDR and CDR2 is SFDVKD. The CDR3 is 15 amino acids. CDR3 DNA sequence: TGTGCCACCAGTGTCGGACTAGCGGAGAACAATGAGCAGTTCTTC. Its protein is CATSVGLAENNEQFF.

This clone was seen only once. The CDR3 is CASSSLAGGPHEQYF. Written as DNA, the CDR3 is TGTGCCAGCAGTTCACTAGCGGGAGGGCCTCACGAGCAGTACTTC. This chain joins TRBV6-5 and TRBJ2-7; the match to TRBD2 covers 13 bases. Losses at the gene ends were 4 bases for V and 5 bases for J; bases not matched to a gene: 5. The CDR3 loop spans 15 amino acids. From germline, CDR1 is MNHEY and CDR2 SVGAGI.

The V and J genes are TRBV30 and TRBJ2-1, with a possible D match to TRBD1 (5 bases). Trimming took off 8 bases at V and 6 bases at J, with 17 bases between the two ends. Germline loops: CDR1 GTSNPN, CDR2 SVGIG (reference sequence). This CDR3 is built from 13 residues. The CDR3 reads CAHAGQLSNEQFF. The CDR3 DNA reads TGTGCCCACGCAGGACAACTAAGCAATGAGCAGTTCTTC.

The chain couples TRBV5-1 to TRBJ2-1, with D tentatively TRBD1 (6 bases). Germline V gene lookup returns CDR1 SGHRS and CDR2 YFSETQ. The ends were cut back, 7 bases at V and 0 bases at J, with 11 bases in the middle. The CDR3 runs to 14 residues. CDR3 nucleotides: TGCGCCAGCCGACGGGACAACTCCTACAATGAGCAGTTCTTC. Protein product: CASRRDNSYNEQFF.

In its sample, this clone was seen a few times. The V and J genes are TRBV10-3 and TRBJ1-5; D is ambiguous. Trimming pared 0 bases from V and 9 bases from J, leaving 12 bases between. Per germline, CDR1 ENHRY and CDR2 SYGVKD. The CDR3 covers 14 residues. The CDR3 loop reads CAISESVRLGPQHF. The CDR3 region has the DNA TGTGCCATCAGTGAGTCTGTGAGGCTGGGGCCCCAGCATTTT.

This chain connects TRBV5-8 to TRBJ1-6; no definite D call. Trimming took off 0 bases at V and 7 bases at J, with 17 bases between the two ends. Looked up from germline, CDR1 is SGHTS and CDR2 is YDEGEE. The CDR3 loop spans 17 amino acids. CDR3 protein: CASSLVWAPGINSPLHF. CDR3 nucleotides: TGTGCCAGCAGCTTGGTCTGGGCCCCCGGGATAAATTCACCCCTCCACTTT.

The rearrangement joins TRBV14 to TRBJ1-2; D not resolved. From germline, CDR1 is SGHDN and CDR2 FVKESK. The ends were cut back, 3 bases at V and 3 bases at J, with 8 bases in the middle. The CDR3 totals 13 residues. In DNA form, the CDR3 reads TGTGCCAGCAGCCAGCGGGTACACTATGGCTACACCTTC. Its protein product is CASSQRVHYGYTF.